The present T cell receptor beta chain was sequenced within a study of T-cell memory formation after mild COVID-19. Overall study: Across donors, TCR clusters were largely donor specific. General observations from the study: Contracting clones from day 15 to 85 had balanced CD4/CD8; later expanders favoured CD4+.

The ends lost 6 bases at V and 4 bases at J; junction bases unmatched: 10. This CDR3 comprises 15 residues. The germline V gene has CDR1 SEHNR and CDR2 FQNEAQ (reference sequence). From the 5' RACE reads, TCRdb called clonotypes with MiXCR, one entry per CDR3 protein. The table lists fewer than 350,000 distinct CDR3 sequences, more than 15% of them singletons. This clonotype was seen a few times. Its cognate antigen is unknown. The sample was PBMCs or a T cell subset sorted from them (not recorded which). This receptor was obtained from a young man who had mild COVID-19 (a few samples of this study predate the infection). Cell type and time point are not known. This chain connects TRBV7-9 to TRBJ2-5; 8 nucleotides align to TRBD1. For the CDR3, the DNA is TGTGCCAGCAGTTCCAGGACAGGGCTAGGAGAGACCCAGTACTTC. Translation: CASSSRTGLGETQYF.